This T cell receptor beta chain was obtained from a study of radiation and T cells in renal cell carcinoma. This CDR3 spans 15 amino acids. Time point indicated: blood 4 weeks post-SBRT, at nephrectomy. Treatment here: 15 Gy SBRT to primary tumor, nephrectomy 4 weeks later. TCRdb's copy holds only in-frame clones and misses some; the assay was immunoSEQ multiplex PCR. The sample consists of about 43,000 clones, nearly 85% of them appearing once. This specimen consisted of blood, obtained from a patient whose treatment included radiotherapy and nephrectomy. This sequence originates from a woman in her seventies with renal cell carcinoma. V gene TRBV12-1 combines with J gene TRBJ2-3; the table's TRBD1 call for D was not verified on the DNA. TRBV12-1 is termed a pseudogene. This CDR3 is CASSFGQVSTDTQYF. For the CDR3, the DNA is TGTGCCAGCAGCTTTGGGCAGGTCAGCACAGATACGCAGTATTTT.